This T cell receptor beta chain was observed in a study of cytomegalovirus exposure and HLA in healthy donors. Study-wide results and caveats: Most TCR sequences proved rare, with some public TCRs found in many donors.

This table comes from immunoSEQ multiplex PCR, and its TCRdb copy is limited to in-frame clones, with some not included. The table has around 70,000 clones, around 94% seen once; the top ten hold about 1.9%. Looked up from germline, CDR1 is SGHRS and CDR2 is YFSETQ. This CDR3 spans 15 amino acids. V shed 4 bases, J shed 3 bases, and the junction held 2 bases outside the gene matches. With regard to this clone: Its specificity is not known.

The sequence was obtained from a woman aged 18-29 years in good health and CMV-seropositive. Sequenced sample: PBMCs. The rearrangement links TRBV5-1 to TRBJ2-5; 14 bases are shared with TRBD2. This CDR3 is CASSRTSGGKETQYF. For the CDR3, the DNA is TGCGCCAGCAGCCGGACTAGCGGGGGGAAAGAGACCCAGTACTTC.